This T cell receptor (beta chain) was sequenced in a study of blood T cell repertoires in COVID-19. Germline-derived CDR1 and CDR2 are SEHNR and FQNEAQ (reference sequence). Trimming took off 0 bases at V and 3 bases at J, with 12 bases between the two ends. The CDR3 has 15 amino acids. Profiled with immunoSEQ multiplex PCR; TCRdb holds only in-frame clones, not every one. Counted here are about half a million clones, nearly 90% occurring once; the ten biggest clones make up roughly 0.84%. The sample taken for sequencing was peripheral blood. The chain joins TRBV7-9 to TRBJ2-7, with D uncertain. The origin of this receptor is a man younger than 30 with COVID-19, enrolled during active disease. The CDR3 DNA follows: TGTGCCAGCAGCTTAGCAGCCTCCCCTCGCTACGAGCAGTACTTC. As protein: CASSLAASPRYEQYF.